The rows below give T cell receptor beta chains drawn from one sample of a study of graft-versus-host responses after intestinal transplantation. Here immunoSEQ multiplex PCR was the method, and the copy in TCRdb shows in-frame clones only, minus some. This sample has around 55,000 clones, with more than 70% found just once. Their specific antigens are unknown. The sequenced sample was unstimulated CD4+ T cells sorted from spleen or lymph node cells, obtained before transplant. The receptor source for this set is a human donor who was the organ donor for an intestinal transplant. The CDR3 runs from the conserved cysteine through the conserved F or W. D genes are given only for firm matches. Where a row states a size, it is once, few, many or the class of an expanded clone; other rows omit it.

d_call: -
clone_size: -
j_call: TRBJ2-2
v_call: TRBV6-5
cdr3_nt: TGTGCCAGCAGTTTAGGGAGATACACCGGGGAGCTGTTTTTT
cdr3_aa: CASSLGRYTGELFF

d_call: -
clone_size: few
j_call: TRBJ2-1
v_call: TRBV18
cdr3_nt: TGTGCCAGCTCAATGGAGAATGAGCAGTTCTTC
cdr3_aa: CASSMENEQFF

d_call: TRBD1
clone_size: -
j_call: TRBJ2-2
v_call: TRBV2
cdr3_nt: TGTGCCAGCAGTTTCGACAGGGGGCCCCGCACCGGGGAGCTGTTTTTT
cdr3_aa: CASSFDRGPRTGELFF

d_call: -
clone_size: once
j_call: TRBJ2-7
v_call: TRBV27
cdr3_nt: TGTGCCAGCAGCTTCAGGGGGGCGACCTACGAGCAGTACTTC
cdr3_aa: CASSFRGATYEQYF

d_call: TRBD1
clone_size: -
j_call: TRBJ1-4
v_call: TRBV28
cdr3_nt: TGTGCCAGCAGTCGCCCGGGACAGGGCCCTAATGAAAAACTGTTTTTT
cdr3_aa: CASSRPGQGPNEKLFF

d_call: TRBD2
clone_size: -
j_call: TRBJ2-3
v_call: TRBV2
cdr3_nt: TGTGCCAGCAGTCATTCCATATCTAGTGCGGGAGTAGCAGATACGCAGTATTTT
cdr3_aa: CASSHSISSAGVADTQYF

d_call: TRBD2
clone_size: -
j_call: TRBJ2-7
v_call: TRBV7-7
cdr3_nt: TGTGCTAGCAGCTTGGGGTTTACGCTAGCGGGAGTGTGGGAGCAGTACTTC
cdr3_aa: CASSLGFTLAGVWEQYF

d_call: -
clone_size: once
j_call: TRBJ2-7
v_call: TRBV4-1
cdr3_nt: TGCGCCAGCAGCCGCCAAAGAACTGGACAACCCCTCTACGAGCAGTACTTC
cdr3_aa: CASSRQRTGQPLYEQYF

d_call: TRBD1
clone_size: -
j_call: TRBJ1-2
v_call: TRBV6-4
cdr3_nt: TGTGCCTCCCACGGGACAGGGGGTTTTGGCTACACCTTC
cdr3_aa: CASHGTGGFGYTF

d_call: -
clone_size: -
j_call: TRBJ1-2
v_call: TRBV6-1
cdr3_nt: TGTGCCAGCAGTGAAATGTTAGGGAGGGCGACTAACTATGGCTACACCTTC
cdr3_aa: CASSEMLGRATNYGYTF

d_call: -
clone_size: -
j_call: TRBJ2-5
v_call: TRBV4-3
cdr3_nt: TGCGCCAGCAGCCAAGATAGGCGGGGTGGAGGAGAGACCCAGTACTTC
cdr3_aa: CASSQDRRGGGETQYF

d_call: TRBD1
clone_size: -
j_call: TRBJ2-7
v_call: TRBV6-1
cdr3_nt: TGTGCCAGCAGTCCCGGGACAGGTGATCTGAGAGAGCAGTACTTC
cdr3_aa: CASSPGTGDLREQYF

d_call: -
clone_size: -
j_call: TRBJ1-3
v_call: TRBV10-1
cdr3_nt: TGCGCCAGCAGGGGGGCTGACACCATATATTTT
cdr3_aa: CASRGADTIYF

d_call: -
clone_size: -
j_call: TRBJ1-2
v_call: TRBV5-1
cdr3_nt: TGCGCCAGCAGCGGTGGAGTCTATGGCTACACCTTC
cdr3_aa: CASSGGVYGYTF

d_call: -
clone_size: -
j_call: TRBJ2-7
v_call: TRBV13
cdr3_nt: TGTGCCAGCAGCTTGTCCCGAGGGTACGAGCAGTACTTC
cdr3_aa: CASSLSRGYEQYF

d_call: -
clone_size: -
j_call: TRBJ2-1
v_call: TRBV5-8
cdr3_nt: TGTGCCAGCAGCTTGTTAAGAGGCAGCTCCTACAATGAGCAGTTCTTC
cdr3_aa: CASSLLRGSSYNEQFF

d_call: TRBD2
clone_size: -
j_call: TRBJ2-3
v_call: TRBV14
cdr3_nt: TGTGCCAGCAGAGCTAGCGGGAGTCCAACAGATACGCAGTATTTT
cdr3_aa: CASRASGSPTDTQYF

d_call: TRBD2
clone_size: -
j_call: TRBJ2-1
v_call: TRBV19
cdr3_nt: TGTGCCAGTAGTATCCCGGCTAGCGGGCAGGGCTATGAGCAGTTCTTC
cdr3_aa: CASSIPASGQGYEQFF

d_call: -
clone_size: -
j_call: TRBJ1-3
v_call: TRBV11-2
cdr3_nt: TGTGCCAGCAGCGAGACCCCCCGGGACACAAGCTCTGGAAACACCATATATTTT
cdr3_aa: CASSETPRDTSSGNTIYF

d_call: TRBD1
clone_size: -
j_call: TRBJ2-7
v_call: TRBV6-1
cdr3_nt: TGTGCCAGCATAAGGGGACAGGGTACCTACGAGCAGTACTTC
cdr3_aa: CASIRGQGTYEQYF

d_call: -
clone_size: -
j_call: TRBJ2-6
v_call: TRBV4-3
cdr3_nt: TGCGCCAGCAGCCAAGAATCCTCCCTCCCTGGGGCCAACGTCCTGACTTTC
cdr3_aa: CASSQESSLPGANVLTF

d_call: TRBD2
clone_size: -
j_call: TRBJ2-3
v_call: TRBV27
cdr3_nt: TGTGCCAGCAGTCGCCGGGCGGGAGTTGCAGATACGCAGTATTTT
cdr3_aa: CASSRRAGVADTQYF

d_call: -
clone_size: -
j_call: TRBJ1-1
v_call: TRBV28
cdr3_nt: TGTGCCAGCAGTTTTCTTTCGGGGGGCACTGAAGCTTTCTTT
cdr3_aa: CASSFLSGGTEAFF

d_call: TRBD1
clone_size: -
j_call: TRBJ2-1
v_call: TRBV15
cdr3_nt: TGTGCCACCAGCAGTCCCGGGACAGGGGGGTTCTTC
cdr3_aa: CATSSPGTGGFF

d_call: -
clone_size: -
j_call: TRBJ1-2
v_call: TRBV19
cdr3_nt: TGTGCCAGTAGTATAGAACGAGTCGGCTATGGCTACACCTTC
cdr3_aa: CASSIERVGYGYTF

d_call: TRBD1
clone_size: -
j_call: TRBJ1-3
v_call: TRBV18
cdr3_nt: TGTGCCAGCTCACTTTGGGACAGGAGCTCTGGAAACACCATATATTTT
cdr3_aa: CASSLWDRSSGNTIYF

d_call: -
clone_size: -
j_call: TRBJ1-5
v_call: TRBV4-2
cdr3_nt: TGTGCCAGCAGCCAAGGGGCCAATAATCCCCTTGAGCCCCAGCATTTT
cdr3_aa: CASSQGANNPLEPQHF

d_call: TRBD2
clone_size: -
j_call: TRBJ2-2
v_call: TRBV6-1
cdr3_nt: TGTGCCAGCATCCTAGCGGGACCCACCGGGGAGCTGTTTTTT
cdr3_aa: CASILAGPTGELFF

d_call: TRBD1
clone_size: -
j_call: TRBJ1-1
v_call: TRBV4-1
cdr3_nt: TGCGCCAGCAGCCAAGGTCAGGGGGCTCGCGAAGCTTTCTTT
cdr3_aa: CASSQGQGAREAFF

d_call: -
clone_size: -
j_call: TRBJ1-1
v_call: TRBV9
cdr3_nt: TGTGCCAGCAGCGTAGTCCAGGCCACTCGAACTGAAGCTTTCTTT
cdr3_aa: CASSVVQATRTEAFF

d_call: -
clone_size: -
j_call: TRBJ1-5
v_call: TRBV19
cdr3_nt: TGTGCCAGTAGTATAGGGCAACGGCCCCAGCATTTT
cdr3_aa: CASSIGQRPQHF

d_call: TRBD2
clone_size: -
j_call: TRBJ2-2
v_call: TRBV5-4
cdr3_nt: TGTGCCAGCAGCCCCCTTAGCGGGAGGGCCGACGGGGAGCTGTTTTTT
cdr3_aa: CASSPLSGRADGELFF

d_call: -
clone_size: once
j_call: TRBJ2-2
v_call: TRBV18
cdr3_nt: TGTGCCAGCTCACGGGCTAGCGCGAACACCGGGGAGCTGTTTTTT
cdr3_aa: CASSRASANTGELFF

d_call: -
clone_size: -
j_call: TRBJ1-5
v_call: TRBV5-6
cdr3_nt: TGTGCCAGCAGCCAGCTAGCCGCCTCAGGGGAGAGGGGCAATCAGCCCCAGCATTTT
cdr3_aa: CASSQLAASGERGNQPQHF

d_call: -
clone_size: -
j_call: TRBJ2-3
v_call: TRBV7-7
cdr3_nt: TGTGCTAGCAGCTTAGGACGGGACACAGATGCGCAGTATTTT
cdr3_aa: CASSLGRDTDAQYF

d_call: -
clone_size: -
j_call: TRBJ2-2
v_call: TRBV6-1
cdr3_nt: TGTGCCAGCAATAGACTGACCGGGGAGCTGTTTTTT
cdr3_aa: CASNRLTGELFF

d_call: TRBD1
clone_size: -
j_call: TRBJ1-2
v_call: TRBV18
cdr3_nt: TGTGCCAGCTCACCACCAAGCCAGGGGGTTCTTGATGGCTACACCTTC
cdr3_aa: CASSPPSQGVLDGYTF

d_call: TRBD2
clone_size: -
j_call: TRBJ2-7
v_call: TRBV7-2
cdr3_nt: TGTGCCAGCAGCTCTAGACTAGCGTTCGACGAGCAGTACTTC
cdr3_aa: CASSSRLAFDEQYF

d_call: -
clone_size: -
j_call: TRBJ2-7
v_call: TRBV27
cdr3_nt: TGTGCCAGCAGTTCCCGTGGCAGGGGATACGAGCAGTACTTC
cdr3_aa: CASSSRGRGYEQYF

d_call: -
clone_size: -
j_call: TRBJ1-1
v_call: TRBV11-3
cdr3_nt: TGTGCCAGCAGCGAAAGCCAGAACACTGAAGCTTTCTTT
cdr3_aa: CASSESQNTEAFF

d_call: -
clone_size: -
j_call: TRBJ2-3
v_call: TRBV7-3
cdr3_nt: TGTGCCAGCAGCCTATCACTGGGTAGCTACTTCACAGATACGCAGTATTTT
cdr3_aa: CASSLSLGSYFTDTQYF

d_call: TRBD1
clone_size: -
j_call: TRBJ1-1
v_call: TRBV2
cdr3_nt: TGTGCCAGCAGTGAAGGGGGGACAGGGGGTGAAGCTTTCTTT
cdr3_aa: CASSEGGTGGEAFF

d_call: -
clone_size: -
j_call: TRBJ1-2
v_call: TRBV28
cdr3_nt: TGTGCCAGCAGCTCAGGGGAGGGGGTAGGCTACACCTTC
cdr3_aa: CASSSGEGVGYTF

d_call: TRBD1
clone_size: -
j_call: TRBJ2-1
v_call: TRBV6-5
cdr3_nt: TGTGCCAGCACCTCGACAGGGGGCTACAATGAGCAGTTCTTC
cdr3_aa: CASTSTGGYNEQFF

d_call: TRBD1
clone_size: -
j_call: TRBJ1-1
v_call: TRBV18
cdr3_nt: TGTGCCAGCTCACCAGCGGTTCAGGGGGCTATCGCTGAAGCTTTCTTT
cdr3_aa: CASSPAVQGAIAEAFF

d_call: -
clone_size: -
j_call: TRBJ1-2
v_call: TRBV5-1
cdr3_nt: TGCGCCAGCAGCTTGACAACATCTGACTATGGCTACACCTTC
cdr3_aa: CASSLTTSDYGYTF

d_call: TRBD1
clone_size: -
j_call: TRBJ1-2
v_call: TRBV7-9
cdr3_nt: TGTGCCAGCAGCTCGACAGGGGTCTATGGCTACACCTTC
cdr3_aa: CASSSTGVYGYTF

d_call: TRBD1
clone_size: -
j_call: TRBJ1-5
v_call: TRBV28
cdr3_nt: TGTGCCAGCAGGGACAGGGGCGACCGTTCGTGGCCCCAGCATTTT
cdr3_aa: CASRDRGDRSWPQHF

d_call: TRBD2
clone_size: -
j_call: TRBJ2-7
v_call: TRBV27
cdr3_nt: TGTGCCAGCAGGCGACTAGCGGGAGAATACGAGCAGTACTTC
cdr3_aa: CASRRLAGEYEQYF